A single sample gave rise to the 6 T cell receptor beta chains below, sequenced in a study of human T cells and chemical hapten exposure. Via MiXCR, TCRdb re-called the RACE reads, giving one row per CDR3 protein. The table has 150,000 or so distinct CDR3 sequences, roughly 15% seen once. Noted time point: patch test 1, 2 weeks after DPC sensitization. Treatment specified: therapeutic diphenylcyclopropenone sensitization with weekly scalp DPC. Sample: whole blood, taken in connection with sensitization to the hapten diphenylcyclopropenone (DPC). All receptors derive from a woman between 25 and 40 years old with alopecia areata. Some clones in this sample may be carry-over from other donors' samples.

This clonotype was recorded at least ten times. CDR3 region: CASSLVSQGQPQHF. For the CDR3, the DNA is TGTGCCAGCAGCTTAGTATCCCAGGGCCAGCCCCAGCATTTT. The chain carries TRBV7-2 and TRBJ1-5; perhaps TRBD1 as D (5 bases). CDR1 is SGHTA, CDR2 FQGNSA, per germline. The V end was cut by 1 base, the J end by 7 bases, with 11 bases between. The CDR3 is 14 residues long.

The genes are TRBV7-2 and TRBJ1-4; no definite D call. This CDR3 contains 17 residues. CDR1 and CDR2 from the germline V gene are SGHTA and FQGNSA. V lost 2 bases to trimming and J lost 4 bases, with 17 bases between them. The CDR3 nucleotides read TGTGCCAGCAGCTTAAATCCCGGGTGGCTTGGTAATGAAAAACTGTTTTTT. As protein: CASSLNPGWLGNEKLFF.

The table lists this clonotype with a few counts. The chain couples TRBV24-1 to TRBJ1-5; 7 nucleotides line up with TRBD1. Per germline, CDR1 KGHDR and CDR2 SFDVKD. The CDR3 spans 13 residues. Germline trimming cut 5 bases from V and 6 bases from J; bases unmatched to any gene: 3. CDR3 amino acids: CATSAGGLQPQHF. The DNA for the CDR3 is TGTGCCACCAGTGCAGGGGGACTTCAGCCCCAGCATTTT.

The chain has TRBV4-1 and TRBJ2-5; TRBD1 matches 10 bases. The germline V gene has CDR1 MGHRA and CDR2 YSYEKL. The CDR3 is made up of 16 amino acids. J lost 4 bases, V lost 0 bases, and 5 bases had no gene match. The CDR3 sequence is CASSQEGTGVPETQYF. For the CDR3, the DNA is TGCGCCAGCAGCCAAGAAGGGACAGGGGTTCCAGAGACCCAGTACTTC.

This clonotype was seen a handful of times. The chain combines TRBV2 with TRBJ2-3; 10 nucleotides agree with TRBD2. Germline CDR1 reads SNHLY; CDR2 reads FYNNEI. The V segment lost 4 bases and the J segment 5 bases; nucleotides outside the gene matches: 9. CDR3 size: 16 residues. CDR3 residues: CASSAEAGGPGDTQYF. In nucleotides, the CDR3 is TGTGCCAGCAGTGCCGAAGCGGGAGGGCCGGGAGATACGCAGTATTTT.

Ten or more counts support this clonotype. CDR3 coding DNA: TGTGCCAGCAGTCGAAGAAGACAGGGATTTACCCACGAGCAGTACTTC. Its protein is CASSRRRQGFTHEQYF. The rearrangement links TRBV6-6 to TRBJ2-7, with 7 bases matching TRBD1. V dropped 5 bases and J dropped 5; count of bases not matched to a gene: 15. The CDR3 contains 16 residues. The germline gives CDR1 MNHNY, CDR2 SVGAGI (reference sequence).